The 30 T cell receptor beta chains presented below share a single source sample, sequenced in a study of CD4+ T cells in melanoma. Sequencing used immunoSEQ multiplex PCR; TCRdb keeps in-frame clones, though not all of them. The sample records over 100,000 clones, about 92% being singletons. Sequencing was performed on peripheral blood. These receptors originate from a human donor with melanoma.

This clone was found once. The chain couples TRBV30 to TRBJ1-5, with a tentative D call TRBD1 (6 bases). The germline V gene has CDR1 GTSNPN and CDR2 SVGIG (reference sequence). V shed 0 bases and J shed 1 base, with 10 bases lying between them. The CDR3 consists of 15 residues. The CDR3 nucleotides are TGTGCCTGGAGTGTACAGGGTATAAGCAATCAGCCCCAGCATTTT. It is translated as CAWSVQGISNQPQHF.

The chain links TRBV10-3 to TRBJ2-1, with 11 bases lining up with TRBD2. The CDR3 is 14 residues long. J was trimmed by 10 bases and V by 2 bases; bases with no gene match: 4. Per germline, CDR1 ENHRY and CDR2 SYGVKD. CDR3 loop: CAISEPRLAGEQFF. In nucleotides, the CDR3 is TGTGCCATCAGTGAGCCCAGACTAGCGGGAGAGCAGTTCTTC.

The J gene is TRBJ1-1, the V gene TRBV6-6; D unclear. The CDR3 runs 8 residues. V was cut by 6 bases and J by 11 bases, with 4 bases left in between. CDR1 and CDR2 (germline): MNHNY, SVGAGI (reference sequence). The CDR3: CASSSAFF. Written as DNA, the CDR3 is TGTGCCAGCAGCTCGGCTTTCTTT.

The chain links TRBV29-1 to TRBJ1-1; 8 bases match TRBD1. With V trimmed by 6 bases and J by 3 bases, 3 bases remained unmatched. CDR1 and CDR2 (germline): SQVTM, ANQGSEA. The CDR3 contains 12 residues. DNA for the CDR3: TGCAGCGTGACAGGGGTTGACACTGAAGCTTTCTTT. This sequence encodes CSVTGVDTEAFF. The full variable domain, rest sourced from reference TRBV29-1 and TRBJ1-1, is SAVISQKPSRDICQRGTSLTIQCQVDSQVTMMFWYRQQPGQSLTLIATANQGSEATYESGFVIDKFPISRPNLTFSTLTVSNMSPEDSSIYLCSVTGVDTEAFFGQGTRLTVV.

The rearrangement uses TRBV7-2 and TRBJ2-7; 9 bases align to TRBD2. Germline lookup yields CDR1 SGHTA and CDR2 FQGNSA. V was pared by 5 bases and J by 4 bases, with 6 bases of the junction left unmatched. This CDR3 spans 14 amino acids. CDR3 region: CASSPQLAGYEQYF. In DNA, the CDR3 is TGTGCCAGCAGCCCCCAACTAGCGGGTTACGAGCAGTACTTC.

V usage is TRBV5-1 and J usage is TRBJ2-3, with D possibly being TRBD1 (6 bases). Germline-derived CDR1 and CDR2 are SGHRS and YFSETQ. The CDR3 covers 15 residues. The ends were cut back, 0 bases at V and 0 bases at J, with 8 bases in the middle. The CDR3 loop reads CASSLGGLSTDTQYF. The CDR3 bases are TGCGCCAGCAGCTTGGGGGGGCTGAGCACAGATACGCAGTATTTT. Full variable domain (remainder filled in from reference TRBV5-1 and TRBJ2-3): KAGVTQTPRYLIKTRGQQVTLSCSPISGHRSVSWYQQTPGQGLQFLFEYFSETQRNKGNFPGRFSGRQFSNSRSEMNVSTLELGDSALYLCASSLGGLSTDTQYFGPGTRLTVL.

The rearrangement joins TRBV4-1 to TRBJ2-7; D ambiguous. V gave up 1 base and J gave up 2 bases, with 6 bases separating them. CDR3 length equals 13 residues. Looked up from germline, CDR1 is MGHRA and CDR2 is YSYEKL. The CDR3 DNA reads TGCGCCAGCAGCCAAGTAACAGCCTACGAGCAGTACTTC. Protein sequence: CASSQVTAYEQYF.

The chain carries TRBV9 and TRBJ2-6; D ambiguous. The CDR3 has 13 amino acids. Looked up from germline, CDR1 is SGDLS and CDR2 is YYNGEE. V was clipped by 3 bases and J by 1 base, with 2 bases between them. The CDR3 region has the DNA TGTGCCAGCAGCGCTTCTGGGGCCAACGTCCTGACTTTC. Protein: CASSASGANVLTF.

This clone occurred a few times. The chain uses TRBV18 and TRBJ1-6; D not resolved. The CDR3 has 14 amino acids. Trimming left V 2 bases short and J 3 bases short, with 5 bases between. CDR1 KGHSH and CDR2 LQKENI come from the germline V gene. The chain's CDR3 is CASSPTDYNSPLHF. In DNA, the CDR3 is TGTGCCAGCTCACCAACGGACTATAATTCACCCCTCCACTTT.

The chain joins TRBV30 to TRBJ2-3, with TRBD2 as a possible D gene (5 bases). Trimming pared 0 bases from V and 2 bases from J, leaving 15 bases between. This CDR3 has 16 amino acids. Germline V CDR1 and CDR2: GTSNPN, SVGIG (reference sequence). For the CDR3, the DNA is TGTGCCTGGAGTGTTAGGAGACTACGCAACACAGATACGCAGTATTTT. It translates to CAWSVRRLRNTDTQYF.

The V and J genes are TRBV5-1 and TRBJ2-1, with TRBD1 identical over 8 bases. CDR1 SGHRS and CDR2 YFSETQ come from the germline V gene. V was pared by 4 bases and J by 2 bases, with 8 bases of the junction left unmatched. The CDR3 is 16 residues long. The CDR3 loop reads CASSPEPGQAYNEQFF. The CDR3 region has the DNA TGCGCCAGCAGCCCAGAACCGGGACAGGCCTACAATGAGCAGTTCTTC.

This clone was found once. The chain has TRBV7-3 and TRBJ2-3; 14 positions match TRBD2. The CDR3 covers 20 residues. The trim removed 5 bases at V and 0 bases at J, leaving 13 bases unmatched. The V gene's germline CDR1 is SGHTA and CDR2 FQGTGA. CDR3 in amino acids: CASSPGGLAGAASSTDTQYF. The CDR3 nucleotides are TGTGCCAGCAGCCCCGGGGGACTAGCGGGGGCCGCATCTAGCACAGATACGCAGTATTTT.

The chain is built from TRBV5-1 and TRBJ2-1, with D tentatively TRBD2 (6 bases). Deletions cut 4 bases from V and 7 bases from J, with 21 bases between. The CDR3 length is 16 residues. Looked up from germline, CDR1 is SGHRS and CDR2 is YFSETQ. The CDR3 DNA reads as TGCGCCAGCAGCCCTTCGGGCGGGATTCGTGGTAATGAGCAGTTCTTC. Amino acids: CASSPSGGIRGNEQFF.

Comments on this clone: An end of the junction does not agree with germline; a read error may underlie this. The chain combines TRBV28 with TRBJ1-1, with TRBD1 matching over 7 bases. Looked up from germline, CDR1 is MDHEN and CDR2 is SYDVKM. The CDR3 has 12 residues. The CDR3 DNA sequence: TGTGCCAGCCTGAGACCCGGGACAGAAGCGTTCTTT. The encoded protein is CASLRPGTEAFF.

The chain couples TRBV6-1 to TRBJ2-7, with D possibly matching TRBD2 (6 bases). Germline V gives CDR1 MNHNS, CDR2 SASEGT. This CDR3 has 14 residues. Trimming pared 6 bases from V and 7 bases from J, leaving 19 bases between. The CDR3 DNA sequence: TGTGCCAGCAGGGGGGGACTTCCTCATTTTGAGCAGTACTTC. It is translated as CASRGGLPHFEQYF.

The chain uses TRBV11-2 and TRBJ1-2; D uncertain. V dropped 3 bases and J dropped 4 bases, with 15 bases sitting between them. Per germline, CDR1 SGHAT and CDR2 FQNNGV. The CDR3 is made up of 15 amino acids. This chain's CDR3 is CASSFSVWNSYGYTF. In DNA, the CDR3 is TGTGCCAGCAGCTTCTCCGTTTGGAACAGCTATGGCTACACCTTC.

The CDR3 reads CASSSSGTSGRDQYF. The CDR3 nucleotides are TGTGCCAGCAGCTCCTCCGGGACTAGCGGGAGGGACCAGTACTTC. The chain combines TRBV7-2 with TRBJ2-5; 16 bases fit TRBD2. Germline lookup yields CDR1 SGHTA and CDR2 FQGNSA. CDR3 size: 15 residues. V dropped 4 bases and J dropped 10; count of bases not matched to a gene: 6.

V gene TRBV27 combines with J gene TRBJ2-3, with D possibly matching TRBD1 (6 bases). Germline V gene sequence: CDR1 MNHEY, CDR2 SMNVEV (reference sequence). Trimming took 4 bases from V and 3 from J, leaving 23 bases between them. The CDR3 contains 18 residues. CDR3 loop: CASSSPVWGQVVTDTQYF. In DNA, the CDR3 is TGTGCCAGCAGTTCACCGGTGTGGGGGCAGGTAGTAACAGATACGCAGTATTTT.

This clone was counted a single time. The chain is built from TRBV2 and TRBJ2-7; 8 nucleotides agree with TRBD2. Looked up from germline, CDR1 is SNHLY and CDR2 is FYNNEI. The V segment lost 1 base and the J segment 2 bases; nucleotides outside the gene matches: 4. The CDR3 covers 15 residues. CDR3 sequence reads: CASSEVLGLAYEQYF. CDR3 in DNA: TGTGCCAGCAGTGAAGTACTGGGACTAGCCTACGAGCAGTACTTC.

The gene calls are TRBV9 and TRBJ2-7; 7 nucleotides align to TRBD2. The length of the CDR3 is 15 residues. The V gene's germline CDR1 is SGDLS and CDR2 YYNGEE. Germline trimming cut 0 bases from V and 0 bases from J; bases unmatched to any gene: 3. DNA for the CDR3: TGTGCCAGCAGCGTAGGGGCGGGAGTCTCCTACGAGCAGTACTTC. It yields the protein CASSVGAGVSYEQYF. The entire variable domain, with the rest obtained from reference TRBV9 and TRBJ2-7, is as follows: DSGVTQTPKHLITATGQRVTLRCSPRSGDLSVYWYQQSLDQGLQFLIQYYNGEERAKGNILERFSAQQFPDLHSELNLSSLELGDSALYFCASSVGAGVSYEQYFGPGTRLTVT.

A few counts support this clone. The rearrangement links TRBV5-1 to TRBJ2-2; 10 bases are a match to TRBD1. CDR1 is SGHRS, CDR2 YFSETQ, per germline. CDR3 length: 16 residues. V was pared by 3 bases and J by 1 base, with 3 bases of the junction left unmatched. CDR3 sequence reads: CASSSGTGVNTGELFF. CDR3 DNA: TGCGCCAGCAGCTCTGGGACAGGGGTGAACACCGGGGAGCTGTTTTTT.

In this sample, this clone turned up once. The CDR3 is CASSLDQVSTDTQYF. CDR3 DNA: TGTGCCAGCAGCCTGGACCAGGTCAGCACAGATACGCAGTATTTT. The rearrangement joins TRBV5-8 to TRBJ2-3; D gene uncertain. The CDR3 sequence is 15 residues long. V lost 4 bases, J lost 0 bases, and 12 bases lay in between. The germline V gene encodes CDR1 SGHTS and CDR2 YDEGEE.

The chain recombines TRBV5-1 with TRBJ2-3; 8 positions agree with TRBD2. The length of the CDR3 is 15 residues. Germline V gene data show CDR1 as SGHRS and CDR2 as YFSETQ. V shed 0 bases and J 6 bases; nucleotides not matched to a gene: 6. The DNA of the CDR3 is TGCGCCAGCAGCTTGGGCCACGGGGGGGCGGATACGCAGTATTTT. Its translation is CASSLGHGGADTQYF.

The J gene is TRBJ2-5, the V gene TRBV19; TRBD1 agrees at 10 bases. Germline V CDR1 and CDR2: LNHDA, SQIVND (reference sequence). Trimming took 8 bases from V and 9 from J; bases not matched to a gene: 6. The CDR3 runs 12 residues. This CDR3 reads CASSPGQGPQYF. In nucleotides, the CDR3 is TGTGCCAGTTCACCGGGACAGGGGCCCCAGTACTTC.

The chain joins TRBV4-3 to TRBJ2-7; tentative D call: TRBD1 (5 bases). Germline-derived CDR1 and CDR2 are LGHNA and YSLEER. The CDR3 totals 16 residues. V lost 0 bases, J lost 4 bases, and 16 bases lay in between. CDR3 in amino acids: CASSQDPSDSSYEQYF. CDR3 coding DNA: TGCGCCAGCAGCCAAGACCCATCCGACAGTAGTTACGAGCAGTACTTC.

This rearrangement joins TRBV7-9 to TRBJ1-2; 9 bases line up with TRBD1. Germline loops: CDR1 SEHNR, CDR2 FQNEAQ (reference sequence). The CDR3 totals 15 residues. J lost 7 bases, V lost 1 base, and 7 bases had no gene match. CDR3 sequence: CASSLVQTGGFGYTF. In DNA, the CDR3 is TGTGCCAGCAGCTTAGTGCAAACAGGGGGCTTTGGCTACACCTTC. Full variable domain (remainder filled in from reference TRBV7-9 and TRBJ1-2): DTGVSQNPRHKITKRGQNVTFRCDPISEHNRLYWYRQTLGQGPEFLTYFQNEAQLEKSRLLSDRFSAERPKGSFSTLEIQRTEQGDSAMYLCASSLVQTGGFGYTFGSGTRLTVV.

This chain joins TRBV28 and TRBJ1-2; D unresolved. The CDR3 sequence is 14 residues long. Trimming cost V 3 bases and J 4 bases, with 12 bases left between them. The germline V gene has CDR1 MDHEN and CDR2 SYDVKM. This CDR3 reads CASSLDGQIYGYTF. As DNA, the CDR3 is TGTGCCAGCAGTTTGGATGGCCAGATCTATGGCTACACCTTC.

The chain couples TRBV19 to TRBJ2-7; 7 positions match TRBD2. This CDR3 comprises 13 residues. The V gene end was trimmed by 1 base and the J gene end by 4 bases; junction bases not matched to a gene: 1. CDR1 is LNHDA and CDR2 is SQIVND in the germline V gene (reference sequence). The CDR3 loop is CASSIAGGYEQYF. The CDR3 DNA is TGTGCCAGTAGTATAGCCGGGGGGTACGAGCAGTACTTC.

The rearrangement uses TRBV7-3 and TRBJ1-2; 7 bases agree with TRBD1. The ends lost 5 bases at V and 7 bases at J; junction bases unmatched: 7. CDR3 size: 13 residues. CDR1 SGHTA and CDR2 FQGTGA come from the germline V gene. The CDR3 spells CASSQTGVTGYTF. In DNA, the CDR3 is TGTGCCAGCAGCCAAACAGGGGTCACTGGCTACACCTTC. The full variable domain, with the rest looked up from reference TRBV7-3 and TRBJ1-2, is GAGVSQTPSNKVTEKGKYVELRCDPISGHTALYWYRQSLGQGPEFLIYFQGTGAADDSGLPNDRFFAVRPEGSVSTLKIQRTERGDSAVYLCASSQTGVTGYTFGSGTRLTVV.

This sequence joins TRBV7-2 and TRBJ2-3, with 9 positions matching TRBD1. V lost 2 bases, J lost 5 bases, and 2 bases stayed unmatched. The germline CDR1 and CDR2 sequences are SGHTA and FQGNSA. CDR3 length: 14 amino acids. The CDR3 DNA is TGTGCCAGCAGCTTACGGACAGGGGAAGATACGCAGTATTTT. Protein: CASSLRTGEDTQYF.